Below, 12 T cell receptor beta chains from the same sample are listed, as sequenced in a study of T cells in women clearing cervical HPV infection. Profiling relied on immunoSEQ multiplex PCR, and the TCRdb table lists in-frame clones only, not all of them. This listing includes about 20,000 clones. The sequencing input was blood buffy coat. The receptors here all came from a woman between 18 and 70 years old with a cervical HPV16 infection that either progressed to CIN3+ or cleared (not recorded which).

On this clone: The read ends 3 residues before the CDR3 terminus; that terminus is restored from the germline J gene. The chain combines TRBV5-1 with TRBJ2-7; 9 bases agree with TRBD1. This CDR3 comprises 15 residues. V shed 4 bases and J 1 base; nucleotides not matched to a gene: 6. The germline CDR1 and CDR2 sequences are SGHRS and YFSETQ. The sequenced part of the CDR3 DNA is TGCGCCAGCAGCCCGGGACAGGGACGATCCTACGAG. It is translated as CASSPGQGRSYE. From start to end, the CDR3 is CASSPGQGRSYEQYF.

The CDR3 reads CASSKVQGAGETYTF. The sequenced CDR3 bases are TGTGCCAGCAGCAAAGTTCAGGGGGCCGGCGAGACC. The chain uses TRBV11-2 and TRBJ1-2; 8 bases match TRBD1. The read ends 3 residues early relative to the CDR3; the germline J gene fills the gap. The germline V gene encodes CDR1 SGHAT and CDR2 FQNNGV. The CDR3 spans 15 residues.

Comments on this clone: The read terminates 3 residues ahead of where the CDR3 ends, so the germline J gene completes it. This sequence joins TRBV6-2 or TRBV6-3 and TRBJ1-2; TRBD1 aligns across 9 bases. Germline loops: CDR1 MNHEY, CDR2 SVGEGT. This CDR3 region has 14 residues. CDR3 amino acids: CASSSTGGSGGYTF. The part of the CDR3 DNA that was read is TGTGCCAGCAGCTCGACAGGGGGTTCCGGCGGC.

Concerning this clone: The CDR3 is cut off 3 residues early in the read; its end comes from the germline J gene. This chain joins TRBV5-1 and TRBJ2-2, with D maybe TRBD2 (6 bases). V was shortened by 4 bases and J by 1 base, with 14 bases between the two germline ends. The CDR3 covers 16 residues. Germline CDR1 is SGHRS and CDR2 is YFSETQ. The CDR3 spells CASSRLSGLNTGELFF. CDR3 DNA, as far as it was read: TGCGCCAGCAGCCGGCTTAGCGGACTGAACACCGGGGAG. Variable domain in full (rest from reference TRBV5-1 and TRBJ2-2): KAGVTQTPRYLIKTRGQQVTLSCSPISGHRSVSWYQQTPGQGLQFLFEYFSETQRNKGNFPGRFSGRQFSNSRSEMNVSTLELGDSALYLCASSRLSGLNTGELFFGEGSRLTVL.

Comment on this clone: The read comes to an end 3 residues before the CDR3 does, leaving the germline J gene to fill in the end. The chain links TRBV2 to TRBJ2-2; D gene ambiguous. V gave up 9 bases and J gave up 1 base, with 12 bases separating them. The CDR3 totals 14 residues. Germline V gene sequence: CDR1 SNHLY, CDR2 FYNNEI. CDR3 bases read: TGTGCCAGTAAAATAATCCGGAACACCGGGGAG. As protein: CASKIIRNTGE. The whole CDR3 sequence is CASKIIRNTGELFF.

Details on this clone: The read comes to an end 3 residues before the CDR3 does, leaving the germline J gene to fill in the end. The V call is TRBV28, the J call TRBJ1-2; 7 nucleotides align to TRBD1. The CDR3 length is 14 residues. CDR1 is MDHEN, CDR2 SYDVKM, per germline. With V trimmed by 2 bases and J by 4 bases, 4 bases remained unmatched. The sequenced CDR3 bases are TGTGCCAGCAGTTTACCACAGGGGTTCTATGGC. It specifies CASSLPQGFYG. Given in full, the CDR3 is CASSLPQGFYGYTF.

To note about this clone: The CDR3 end is not reached by the read, which stops 3 residues before it; the germline J gene fills it in. The V call is TRBV7-8, the J call TRBJ1-2, with a weak D call TRBD1 (5 bases). The CDR3 sequence is 14 residues long. V shed 5 bases and J shed 4 bases, with 14 bases lying between them. Looked up from germline, CDR1 is SGHVS and CDR2 is FQNEAQ. The covered CDR3 bases are TGTGCCAGCAGCCCGAACGCGGGGGTCTATGGC. Amino acids: CASSPNAGVYG. The entire CDR3 sequence reads CASSPNAGVYGYTF.

Concerning this clone itself: The read ends 3 residues early relative to the CDR3; the germline J gene fills the gap. The V gene is TRBV19, the J gene TRBJ1-2, with D uncertain. The length of the CDR3 is 14 residues. Germline CDR1 and CDR2: LNHDA and SQIVND (reference sequence). CDR3 protein: CASSVTSGIYDYTF. The CDR3 DNA, read in part, is TGTGCCAGTAGCGTGACTAGCGGGATTTACGAC.

Comments on this clone: The missing CDR3 end, 3 residues past where the read stops, is filled in from the germline J gene. This chain joins TRBV14 and TRBJ2-7; 8 bases line up with TRBD1. Losses at the gene ends were 1 base for V and 4 bases for J; bases not matched to a gene: 6. This CDR3 region has 15 residues. Germline CDR1 is SGHDN and CDR2 is FVKESK. CDR3: CASSQVGQGQYEQYF. Incomplete CDR3 DNA: TGTGCCAGCAGCCAAGTCGGACAGGGTCAGTACGAG.

Worth noting for this clone: The read falls 3 residues short of the CDR3 end, and the missing part is taken from the germline J gene. V usage is TRBV11-2 and J usage is TRBJ2-5, with TRBD1 as a possible D gene (8 bases). CDR3 length: 15 residues. Germline values: CDR1 SGHAT, CDR2 FQNNGV. V lost 5 bases and J 3 bases, leaving 16 bases between the germline ends. The covered CDR3 bases are TGTGCCAGCAGCCTGATCACAGGGGGGGAAGAGACC. Encoded protein: CASSLITGGEET. The CDR3 as a whole reads CASSLITGGEETQYF.

For this clone: The read ends 3 residues shy of where the CDR3 ends; the end is completed using the germline J gene. This chain uses TRBV11-2 with TRBJ2-4, with unresolved D. The CDR3 runs to 13 residues. Germline V gene lookup returns CDR1 SGHAT and CDR2 FQNNGV. The covered CDR3 bases are TGTGCCAGCAGCTTAGCGGCAGGATATGGT. The encoded protein is CASSLAAGYG. The CDR3 in its entirety is CASSLAAGYGQYF.

As for this clone: The read gets to within 3 residues of the CDR3 end, and the germline J gene fills in the rest. This sequence joins TRBV6-2 or TRBV6-3 and TRBJ2-3; D is unclear. CDR1 and CDR2 from the germline V gene are MNHEY and SVGEGT. The germline V and J ends were trimmed by 5 bases and 2 bases, with 5 bases remaining between them. The CDR3 runs 12 residues. Here the CDR3 reads CASSPNTDTQYF. The sequenced CDR3 bases are TGTGCCAGCAGTCCCAACACAGATACG.